These 18 T cell receptor beta chains originate from one sample sequenced in a study of blood T cell repertoires in COVID-19. Method: immunoSEQ multiplex PCR; TCRdb's copy keeps in-frame clones and lacks some. The sample consists of about 110,000 clones, approximately 80% of them appearing once. The specimen was peripheral blood. These receptor sequences come from a man in his 70s with acute or convalescent COVID-19.

A note on this clone: The same CDR3 can be traced to other DNA sequences in this sample. The chain joins TRBV2 to TRBJ2-7; TRBD1 matches 8 bases. V shed 8 bases, J shed 4 bases, and the junction held 4 bases outside the gene matches. CDR1 is SNHLY and CDR2 is FYNNEI in the germline V gene. The CDR3 consists of 12 residues. The CDR3 sequence: CASSTGGYEQYF. CDR3 nucleotide sequence: TGTGCCAGCTCTACAGGGGGTTACGAGCAGTACTTC.

This clone appeared once. The V call is TRBV15, the J call TRBJ1-3, with D possibly matching TRBD1 (5 bases). This CDR3 contains 14 residues. Germline-derived CDR1 and CDR2 are LNHNV and YYDKDF (reference sequence). The V end lost 8 bases, the J end lost 4 bases, and 15 bases lay between the germline ends. DNA of the CDR3: TGTGCCACCCGGGAGGGGCAGTCAGGAAACACCATATATTTT. Translated, it gives CATREGQSGNTIYF.

V and J are TRBV7-8 and TRBJ1-2; D remains unclear. The V and J ends lost 5 bases and 8 bases respectively, with 18 bases between them. The CDR3 covers 14 residues. Per germline, CDR1 SGHVS and CDR2 FQNEAQ. The CDR3 protein is CASSQTGVSRGYTF. CDR3 DNA sequence: TGTGCCAGCAGCCAGACCGGGGTTTCTCGGGGCTACACCTTC.

The chain carries TRBV28 and TRBJ1-4; 10 bases map to TRBD1. The CDR3 is 14 residues long. The trim removed 7 bases at V and 7 bases at J, leaving 6 bases unmatched. Germline V lookup: CDR1 MDHEN, CDR2 SYDVKM. In nucleotides, the CDR3 is TGTGCCAGCACCAAGACAGGGGGCTTTGAAAAACTGTTTTTT. Its translation: CASTKTGGFEKLFF. Full variable domain (rest looked up from reference TRBV28 and TRBJ1-4): DVKVTQSSRYLVKRTGEKVFLECVQDMDHENMFWYRQDPGLGLRLIYFSYDVKMKEKGDIPEGYSVSREKKERFSLILESASTNQTSMYLCASTKTGGFEKLFFGSGTQLSVL.

This clone occurred once. This sequence joins TRBV18 and TRBJ1-2, with 12 bases aligning to TRBD1. The length of the CDR3 is 19 residues. Germline lookup yields CDR1 KGHSH and CDR2 LQKENI. V lost 2 bases to trimming and J lost 2 bases; unmatched junction nucleotides: 12. CDR3 sequence reads: CASSPSALSGTGGNYGYTF. Written as DNA, the CDR3 is TGTGCCAGCTCACCATCTGCCTTATCCGGGACAGGGGGCAACTATGGCTACACCTTC. Variable domain in full (rest from reference TRBV18 and TRBJ1-2): NAGVMQNPRHLVRRRGQEARLRCSPMKGHSHVYWYRQLPEEGLKFMVYLQKENIIDESGMPKERFSAEFPKEGPSILRIQQVVRGDSAAYFCASSPSALSGTGGNYGYTFGSGTRLTVV.

The chain combines TRBV27 with TRBJ2-7, with D perhaps TRBD1 (6 bases). CDR1 is MNHEY, CDR2 SMNVEV, per germline (reference sequence). The V end lost 3 bases, the J end lost 3 bases, and 18 bases lay between the germline ends. The CDR3 contains 16 residues. CDR3 bases: TGTGCCAGCAGTTTTGGTATCTTTAAGGGGGACTACGAGCAGTACTTC. Translating it yields CASSFGIFKGDYEQYF.

The rearrangement uses TRBV29-1 and TRBJ1-4, with D perhaps TRBD1 (5 bases). Germline lookup yields CDR1 SQVTM and CDR2 ANQGSEA. The CDR3 runs to 13 residues. Trimming pared 3 bases from V and 7 bases from J, leaving 12 bases between. The DNA for the CDR3 is TGCAGCGTTGATCGGGGGATAGGTGAAAAACTGTTTTTT. It is translated as CSVDRGIGEKLFF.

The V gene is TRBV9, the J gene TRBJ1-1; possible D gene TRBD1, 5 bases. The CDR3 consists of 13 residues. Germline V gene data show CDR1 as SGDLS and CDR2 as YYNGEE. V lost 4 bases and J lost 4, with 11 bases in between. The CDR3 loop is CASSIPGLTEAFF. Written as DNA, the CDR3 is TGTGCCAGCAGCATTCCAGGGCTCACTGAAGCTTTCTTT. Together with reference TRBV9 and TRBJ1-1, the CDR3 gives the full variable domain: DSGVTQTPKHLITATGQRVTLRCSPRSGDLSVYWYQQSLDQGLQFLIQYYNGEERAKGNILERFSAQQFPDLHSELNLSSLELGDSALYFCASSIPGLTEAFFGQGTRLTVV.

This sequence joins TRBV19 and TRBJ2-5, with 8 positions matching TRBD2. The ends lost 7 bases at V and 4 bases at J; junction bases unmatched: 11. This CDR3 is built from 15 residues. The germline V gene encodes CDR1 LNHDA and CDR2 SQIVND (reference sequence). Written as DNA, the CDR3 is TGTGCCAGTAATTCTTATAGCGGGAAGGGAGAGACCCAGTACTTC. Residues: CASNSYSGKGETQYF.

V gene TRBV21-1 combines with J gene TRBJ2-1; the table assigns TRBD2, which was not confirmed against the DNA. TRBV21-1 is assigned pseudogene status. The CDR3 is made up of 16 amino acids. The CDR3 sequence: CASSKIRLAGDNEQFF. The CDR3 nucleotides read TGTGCCAGCAGCAAAATCCGCCTAGCGGGGGACAATGAGCAGTTCTTC.

The sample holds a few counts of this clone. This chain connects TRBV14 to TRBJ2-1; 7 nucleotides agree with TRBD1. CDR3 length equals 12 residues. Germline values: CDR1 SGHDN, CDR2 FVKESK. V lost 5 bases, J lost 12 bases, and 7 bases stayed unmatched. CDR3 sequence: CASSFTGDRQFF. In DNA, the CDR3 is TGTGCCAGCAGCTTTACAGGGGATCGGCAGTTCTTC.

This chain joins TRBV5-6 and TRBJ2-5; perhaps TRBD2 as D (6 bases). This CDR3 spans 16 amino acids. The germline gives CDR1 SGHDT, CDR2 YYEEEE. V gave up 4 bases and J gave up 1 base, with 17 bases separating them. The CDR3 spells CASSMVGSGGQETQYF. DNA of the CDR3: TGTGCCAGCAGCATGGTCGGCTCCGGGGGCCAAGAGACCCAGTACTTC.

The chain links TRBV7-2 to TRBJ1-2, with D possibly TRBD1 on 6 matching bases. Germline V CDR1 and CDR2: SGHTA, FQGNSA. The CDR3 covers 14 residues. V lost 1 base to trimming and J lost 2 bases, with 8 bases between them. The CDR3 is CASSLGTVNYGYTF. The CDR3 DNA is TGTGCCAGCAGCTTAGGGACAGTGAACTATGGCTACACCTTC. The full variable domain, completed using reference TRBV7-2 and TRBJ1-2, is GAGVSQSPSNKVTEKGKDVELRCDPISGHTALYWYRQSLGQGLEFLIYFQGNSAPDKSGLPSDRFSAERTGGSVSTLTIQRTQQEDSAVYLCASSLGTVNYGYTFGSGTRLTVV.

The gene calls are TRBV6-5 and TRBJ2-1; D is undetermined. Between the trimmed V and J ends, which lost 0 bases and 4 bases, there was a span of 7 bases. This CDR3 is 14 amino acids long. The germline CDR1 and CDR2 sequences are MNHEY and SVGAGI. The CDR3 protein is CASSYSSSYNEQFF. The CDR3 DNA reads TGTGCCAGCAGTTACTCGAGTTCTTACAATGAGCAGTTCTTC.

This clone was counted once. At one end, the junction sequence differs from germline, possibly due to a read error. The genes are TRBV14 and TRBJ2-7; 7 bases are shared with TRBD1. The CDR3 spans 16 residues. CDR1 SGHDN and CDR2 FVKESK come from the germline V gene. DNA of the CDR3: TGTGCCAGCAGCCAAGCAGGACAGGCTCCTACGAATTTAGTGAACTTC. It codes for CASSQAGQAPTNLVNF.

As regards this clone: Other DNA sequences from this sample encode an identical CDR3 as well. This chain joins TRBV7-2 and TRBJ1-1; possible D gene TRBD1, 6 bases. V was shortened by 2 bases and J by 2 bases, with 12 bases between the two germline ends. This CDR3 contains 15 residues. Germline CDR1 SGHTA, CDR2 FQGNSA. CDR3 protein: CASSLSGGVNTEAFF. CDR3 DNA sequence: TGTGCCAGCAGCTTATCGGGGGGCGTCAACACTGAAGCTTTCTTT.

The J gene is TRBJ2-1, the V gene TRBV19; the match to TRBD1 covers 9 bases. Germline CDR1 reads LNHDA; CDR2 reads SQIVND (reference sequence). The J segment lost 6 bases and the V segment lost 6 bases, leaving 6 bases of the junction unmatched. This CDR3 contains 14 residues. The chain's CDR3 is CASRPGTGTNEQFF. The CDR3 nucleotides are TGTGCCAGTAGGCCCGGGACAGGGACCAATGAGCAGTTCTTC.

This chain uses TRBV10-2 with TRBJ1-1; perhaps TRBD1 as D (5 bases). Germline CDR1 reads WSHSY; CDR2 reads SAAADI. The V gene lost 2 bases and the J gene lost 1 base, with 5 bases spanning the gap. This CDR3 is 13 amino acids long. The CDR3: CASSERGNTEAFF. The CDR3 region has the DNA TGCGCCAGCAGTGAGAGGGGGAACACTGAAGCTTTCTTT.